This TCR beta chain was found in a study of T cells in Graves' hyperthyroidism and ophthalmopathy (dated by TCRdb to the late 2010s). Regarding the research as a whole: Peripheral blood was collected at initial diagnosis, before any treatment. TCR V-J signatures able to tell the groups apart were searched for in a discovery cohort of 95 to 100 patients, of whom approximately 40 had Graves' ophthalmopathy and under 65 had stable Graves' hyperthyroidism. Prospective prediction of ophthalmopathy was tested in an independent validation cohort consisting of about 20 hyperthyroidism patients and around 17 patients who later progressed to ophthalmopathy. The 95 to 100 discovery patients were randomly split 7:3 into training and test sets. In addition, the study compared T-cell repertoires in thyroid tissue and in blood from a handful of Graves' hyperthyroidism patients. After blood sampling, hyperthyroidism patients were treated with methimazole at a starting dose of 30 mg daily, and ophthalmopathy patients were treated with high-dose intravenous methylprednisolone. The paper describes TCR Vbeta CDR3 sequencing of some 130 peripheral blood samples, made up of under 50 ophthalmopathy patients, 70 to 75 hyperthyroidism patients and some 17 progressor patients.

As regards this clonotype: The antigen this receptor binds is unknown. No quality values exist for individual bases; no much larger clone is one base distant.

The CDR3 covers 16 residues, taking in both the cysteine and the phenylalanine. Just CDR3 DNA is preserved here, 48 bases in frame from base 1. For this chain, trimming is 3 bases at the V end and 3 bases at the J end, and the number of junction bases without a gene match is 10. Sequences SGHRS (CDR1) and YFSETQ (CDR2) are obtained from the germline V gene. The TCR beta CDR3 regions were amplified from the RNA transcripts. The TCR CDR3 was subjected to a first round of RT-PCR using the HTBI primer set and the Qiagen OneStep RT-PCR kit. Libraries were constructed in a second round of multiplex PCR, after which size selection and purification were carried out. The libraries were sequenced on an Illumina HiSeq2000 using paired-end 100 bp reads. The paper's data handling went like this. SOAPnuke was used to process the raw data, removing reads that contained adapters or uncalled bases, had a mean Phred below 15, or lacked an exact match to the constant primer or identifier. COPE v1.2.5 was used to merge high-quality paired reads, and clonotypes were defined as unique nucleotide sequences. MiTCR v1.1 was used to align the clonotypes against IMGT TRBV, TRBD and TRBJ reference segments. The analysis included only V-J combinations with a frequency above 0.0001, which together covered about 99% of the repertoires. A TCS score was defined as the ratio of F50 (clonal expansion) to E x V (chaos), with BLOSUM62-based TCRdist applied between CDR3 peptides within each V-J. Welch's t-statistics and random forest reduced 514 V-J features to under 15, which were used in a naive Bayes classifier (R e1071). TCRdb applied fastp at Q25 and MiXCR to the public reads, then kept only in-frame beta chains. One record per CDR3 amino acid sequence lists the most common genes and DNA. TCRdb assigned the V and J calls; the authors' analysis was not used. A total of 350,000 to 450,000 distinct CDR3 sequences appear in this sample, over 13% of them only once. 25% to 30% of the sample is held by the ten biggest clonotypes.

In the ophthalmopathy patients, disease was moderately to severely active, with a Clinical Activity Score of 3 or more, a NOSPECS grade of 4 or more, and a duration of less than 3 months. Patients with uncontrolled infections, other autoimmune diseases, pregnancy or lactation were excluded. Diagnoses relied on clinical symptoms, serum thyroxine and TRAb, thyroid ultrasound and orbital computed tomography. Ficoll-Paque density gradient centrifugation was used to isolate PBMCs from approximately 10 ml of fresh peripheral blood. Total RNA was extracted using Trizol reagent, and RNA quality was assessed on an Agilent 2100 Bioanalyzer. The study at large found these results: In validation, the model predicted progression to ophthalmopathy a median of about 6.5 months before onset, with about 71% sensitivity and roughly 72% specificity. In cross-validation, a model built on a 13 V-J signature told ophthalmopathy apart from stable hyperthyroidism with approximately 90% sensitivity and approximately 84% specificity, and in testing the same model reached 80%/75%. Blood samples also contained most of the expanded thyroid clonotypes (frequency above 0.001), which suggests that blood repertoires may reflect thyroid immune responses. No statistical method was used to set the sample size in advance, and investigators knew the group allocation.

This TCR came from a man aged 50 or older with Graves' ophthalmopathy. Sequencing was done on a sample of blood. Recombination joined TRBV5-1 with TRBJ2-7; the central 9 bases match TRBD2. The nucleotide sequence reads TGCGCCAGCAGCTCCCGCTCGACTAGCGGAAGCTACGAGCAGTACTTC. Its protein reads: CASSSRSTSGSYEQYF. The full variable domain, completed from the reference TRBV5-1 and TRBJ2-7 proteins outside the CDR3, reads KAGVTQTPRYLIKTRGQQVTLSCSPISGHRSVSWYQQTPGQGLQFLFEYFSETQRNKGNFPGRFSGRQFSNSRSEMNVSTLELGDSALYLCASSSRSTSGSYEQYFGPGTRLTVT.